Listed below are T cell receptor beta chains from one sample, sequenced in a study of blood T cell repertoires in COVID-19. Using immunoSEQ multiplex PCR, the repertoire was profiled, and TCRdb retains in-frame clones only, with some absent. This table holds tens of thousands of clones, around 88% found once. Material: peripheral blood. These receptors were obtained from a man in his sixties with acute or convalescent COVID-19. Each CDR3 is given with its conserved first and last residue. A D gene is named only where the DNA matches it firmly. Clone sizes are given selectively: once, few, many, or a class where the clone is expanded.

length: 15
J: TRBJ2-1
V: TRBV3-1/TRBV3-2
D: NA
size: NA
CDR3: CASSQTGRGDNEQFF
DNA: TGTGCCAGCAGCCAAACGGGACGCGGGGACAATGAGCAGTTCTTC

length: 15
J: TRBJ1-5
V: TRBV28
D: TRBD1
size: NA
CDR3: CASTPRGVGYQPQHF
DNA: TGTGCCAGCACTCCCAGGGGGGTGGGCTATCAGCCCCAGCATTTT

length: 13
J: TRBJ1-2
V: TRBV2
D: TRBD1
size: NA
CDR3: CARRDSSVRGYTF
DNA: TGTGCCAGGAGGGACAGTTCGGTGAGGGGCTACACCTTC

length: 13
J: TRBJ1-2
V: TRBV7-3
D: NA
size: NA
CDR3: CASSLVAFGGYTF
DNA: TGTGCCAGCAGCTTGGTCGCGTTCGGGGGCTACACCTTC

length: 15
J: TRBJ2-3
V: TRBV5-1
D: TRBD1
size: NA
CDR3: CASSSSGTGINTQYF
DNA: TGCGCCAGCAGCTCGTCCGGGACAGGTATCAATACGCAGTATTTT

length: 14
J: TRBJ1-1
V: TRBV3-1/TRBV3-2
D: NA
size: NA
CDR3: CASSPRWEGTEAFF
DNA: TGTGCCAGCAGCCCCCGCTGGGAGGGAACTGAAGCTTTCTTT

length: 16
J: TRBJ1-2
V: TRBV5-4
D: NA
size: few
CDR3: CASSARDVQWNYGYTF
DNA: TGTGCCAGCAGCGCTCGAGACGTACAGTGGAACTATGGCTACACCTTC

length: 18
J: TRBJ2-2
V: TRBV7-8
D: TRBD2
size: NA
CDR3: CASSLGSSGRAYTGELFF
DNA: TGTGCCAGCAGCTTAGGGTCTAGCGGGAGGGCCTACACCGGGGAGCTGTTTTTT

length: 16
J: TRBJ2-3
V: TRBV5-4
D: TRBD2
size: few
CDR3: CASSPGLAGITDTQYF
DNA: TGTGCCAGCAGCCCGGGACTAGCGGGGATAACAGATACGCAGTATTTT

length: 16
J: TRBJ2-3
V: TRBV20-1
D: TRBD2
size: NA
CDR3: CSASSGRAAGTDTQYF
DNA: TGCAGTGCTAGTAGCGGGAGGGCCGCTGGCACAGATACGCAGTATTTT

length: 16
J: TRBJ1-2
V: TRBV7-8
D: NA
size: NA
CDR3: CASSFRTGTLNYGYTF
DNA: TGTGCCAGCAGCTTCCGCACCGGGACACTTAACTATGGCTACACCTTC

length: 15
J: TRBJ2-2
V: TRBV27
D: NA
size: once
CDR3: CASSLSGARTGELFF
DNA: TGTGCCAGCAGTTTATCGGGGGCGAGAACCGGGGAGCTGTTTTTT

length: 15
J: TRBJ2-3
V: TRBV6-4
D: TRBD2
size: NA
CDR3: CASSSGTSDTDTQYF
DNA: TGTGCCAGCAGTTCCGGGACTAGCGATACAGATACGCAGTATTTT

length: 16
J: TRBJ2-1
V: TRBV4-1
D: TRBD2
size: NA
CDR3: CASSRTLAGGGREQFF
DNA: TGCGCCAGCAGCCGAACGCTAGCGGGAGGGGGACGCGAGCAGTTCTTC

length: 15
J: TRBJ1-5
V: TRBV18
D: TRBD1
size: NA
CDR3: CASSQKGASNQPQHF
DNA: TGTGCCAGCTCACAGAAGGGGGCGAGCAATCAGCCCCAGCATTTT

length: 16
J: TRBJ1-4
V: TRBV9
D: NA
size: NA
CDR3: CASSVGSGLIVEKLFF
DNA: TGTGCCAGCAGCGTAGGATCCGGTCTAATTGTGGAAAAACTGTTTTTT

length: 14
J: TRBJ2-7
V: TRBV7-8
D: NA
size: NA
CDR3: CASSSTQGLGEQYF
DNA: TGTGCCAGCAGCTCGACTCAGGGGTTGGGCGAGCAGTACTTC

length: 13
J: TRBJ2-4
V: TRBV7-8
D: NA
size: NA
CDR3: CASSWGHQNIQYF
DNA: TGTGCCAGCAGCTGGGGACACCAAAACATTCAGTACTTC

length: 14
J: TRBJ2-5
V: TRBV3-1/TRBV3-2
D: TRBD1
size: NA
CDR3: CASSPGTGIETQYF
DNA: TGTGCCAGCAGCCCAGGGACAGGGATAGAGACCCAGTACTTC

length: 17
J: TRBJ1-6
V: TRBV25-1
D: TRBD1
size: NA
CDR3: CASSEGAGSSYNSPLHF
DNA: TGTGCCAGCAGCGAGGGGGCCGGTAGCTCCTATAATTCACCCCTCCACTTT

length: 16
J: TRBJ2-2
V: TRBV25-1
D: TRBD2
size: NA
CDR3: CASSGGLAGFTGELFF
DNA: TGTGCCAGCAGTGGGGGACTAGCGGGCTTCACCGGGGAGCTGTTTTTT

length: 16
J: TRBJ2-1
V: TRBV4-2
D: NA
size: NA
CDR3: CASSQVRVTIYNEQFF
DNA: TGTGCCAGCAGCCAAGTTCGGGTGACTATCTACAATGAGCAGTTCTTC

length: 15
J: TRBJ1-2
V: TRBV2
D: TRBD1
size: NA
CDR3: CASSWTGGAEYGYTF
DNA: TGTGCCAGCAGTTGGACAGGGGGCGCCGAATATGGCTACACCTTC

length: 14
J: TRBJ2-4
V: TRBV3-1/TRBV3-2
D: TRBD2
size: NA
CDR3: CASSQDASGRARHF
DNA: TGTGCCAGCAGCCAAGACGCGAGCGGGAGGGCCAGGCACTTC

length: 14
J: TRBJ1-1
V: TRBV6-4
D: TRBD1
size: few
CDR3: CASRDRGRNTEAFF
DNA: TGTGCCAGCAGAGACAGGGGTCGGAACACTGAAGCTTTCTTT

length: 14
J: TRBJ1-5
V: TRBV30
D: NA
size: NA
CDR3: CAWSVGGANQPQHF
DNA: TGTGCCTGGAGTGTCGGGGGGGCCAATCAGCCCCAGCATTTT

length: 13
J: TRBJ2-5
V: TRBV15
D: NA
size: NA
CDR3: CATSRSYQETQYF
DNA: TGTGCCACCAGCAGGTCGTACCAAGAGACCCAGTACTTC

length: 13
J: TRBJ1-1
V: TRBV7-2
D: NA
size: few
CDR3: CASRQTPNTEAFF
DNA: TGTGCCAGCAGACAGACACCGAACACTGAAGCTTTCTTT

length: 11
J: TRBJ2-3
V: TRBV28
D: NA
size: NA
CDR3: CASARSDTQYF
DNA: TGTGCCAGCGCTCGGTCAGATACGCAGTATTTT

length: 11
J: TRBJ1-2
V: TRBV3-1/TRBV3-2
D: NA
size: NA
CDR3: CASSRQYGYTF
DNA: TGTGCCAGCAGTCGACAGTATGGCTACACCTTC

length: 14
J: TRBJ2-2
V: TRBV24-1
D: NA
size: NA
CDR3: CATSEHRDTGELFF
DNA: TGTGCCACCAGTGAGCACAGGGACACCGGGGAGCTGTTTTTT

length: 14
J: TRBJ2-3
V: TRBV5-1
D: NA
size: NA
CDR3: CASSHGSSTDTQYF
DNA: TGCGCCAGCAGCCACGGGAGTTCCACAGATACGCAGTATTTT

length: 12
J: TRBJ1-5
V: TRBV25-1
D: NA
size: NA
CDR3: CASSPLGQPQHF
DNA: TGTGCCAGCAGCCCCCTCGGGCAGCCCCAGCATTTT

length: 14
J: TRBJ2-5
V: TRBV24-1
D: NA
size: NA
CDR3: CATGGQRVPETQYF
DNA: TGTGCCACCGGAGGACAGAGGGTTCCAGAGACCCAGTACTTC

length: 15
J: TRBJ2-2
V: TRBV6-5
D: TRBD1
size: NA
CDR3: CASSRQGGNTGELFF
DNA: TGTGCCAGTTCTCGACAGGGGGGGAACACCGGGGAGCTGTTTTTT

length: 14
J: TRBJ1-6
V: TRBV28
D: TRBD1
size: NA
CDR3: CASRDGQGNSPLHF
DNA: TGTGCCAGCAGGGACGGACAGGGCAATTCACCCCTCCACTTT

length: 13
J: TRBJ2-3
V: TRBV30
D: NA
size: NA
CDR3: CAWSVLAGDTQYF
DNA: TGTGCCTGGAGTGTACTGGCAGGAGATACGCAGTATTTT

length: 15
J: TRBJ2-7
V: TRBV7-9
D: TRBD1
size: NA
CDR3: CASSLGGQGAREQYF
DNA: TGTGCCAGCAGCTTAGGGGGACAGGGGGCACGTGAGCAGTACTTC

length: 14
J: TRBJ2-1
V: TRBV7-9
D: TRBD2
size: NA
CDR3: CASSLPGRGHEQFF
DNA: TGTGCCAGCAGCTTACCTGGGAGGGGCCATGAGCAGTTCTTC

length: 14
J: TRBJ2-6
V: TRBV2
D: NA
size: once
CDR3: CASSDRSGANVLTF
DNA: TGTGCCAGCAGTGACCGTTCTGGGGCCAACGTCCTGACTTTC

length: 15
J: TRBJ2-1
V: TRBV11-2
D: TRBD2
size: NA
CDR3: CASSSGRSSYNEQFF
DNA: TGTGCCTCATCTAGCGGGAGGAGCTCCTACAATGAGCAGTTCTTC

length: 12
J: TRBJ2-7
V: TRBV30
D: NA
size: few
CDR3: CAWSGLVYEQYF
DNA: TGTGCCTGGAGTGGTTTAGTCTACGAGCAGTACTTC

length: 16
J: TRBJ2-5
V: TRBV7-3
D: NA
size: NA
CDR3: CASSSRLTGAGETQYF
DNA: TGTGCCAGCAGCTCCAGACTAACAGGGGCGGGGGAGACCCAGTACTTC

length: 22
J: TRBJ2-3
V: TRBV23-1
D: TRBD2
size: NA
CDR3: CASSQSKGKGLAEICRPDTQYF
DNA: TGCGCCAGCAGTCAAAGTAAGGGAAAAGGACTAGCGGAGATATGCCGCCCAGATACGCAGTATTTT

length: 17
J: TRBJ2-2
V: TRBV1
D: NA
size: NA
CDR3: CTSSRRQGQANTGELLF
DNA: TGCACCAGCAGCCGTCGCCAGGGACAGGCGAACACCGGGGAGCTGCTTTTT

length: 15
J: TRBJ1-4
V: TRBV5-4
D: NA
size: NA
CDR3: CASSPTGATNEKLFF
DNA: TGTGCCAGCAGCCCGACGGGGGCAACTAATGAAAAACTGTTTTTT

length: 18
J: TRBJ2-2
V: TRBV5-4
D: TRBD1
size: NA
CDR3: CASSLDSRDRVIAGELFF
DNA: TGTGCCAGCAGCTTGGACTCCCGGGACAGGGTGATCGCCGGGGAGCTGTTTTTT

length: 14
J: TRBJ1-2
V: TRBV6-2/TRBV6-3
D: NA
size: once
CDR3: CASSYSRFGYGYTF
DNA: TGTGCCAGCAGTTACTCTCGCTTCGGGTATGGCTACACCTTC

length: 15
J: TRBJ2-2
V: TRBV5-4
D: TRBD2
size: NA
CDR3: CASSLREGRTGELFF
DNA: TGTGCCAGCAGCTTGCGGGAGGGCCGGACCGGGGAGCTGTTTTTT

length: 15
J: TRBJ1-2
V: TRBV3-1/TRBV3-2
D: TRBD1
size: few
CDR3: CASSQDFPGQPGYTF
DNA: TGTGCCAGCAGCCAAGATTTTCCGGGACAGCCCGGCTACACCTTC

length: 13
J: TRBJ1-1
V: TRBV3-1/TRBV3-2
D: TRBD1
size: NA
CDR3: CASEAGGVTEAFF
DNA: TGTGCCAGCGAAGCAGGGGGCGTCACTGAAGCTTTCTTT

length: 15
J: TRBJ1-4
V: TRBV6-6
D: TRBD1
size: NA
CDR3: CASTYRGQYAEKLFF
DNA: TGTGCCAGCACCTACAGGGGTCAATATGCCGAAAAACTGTTTTTT